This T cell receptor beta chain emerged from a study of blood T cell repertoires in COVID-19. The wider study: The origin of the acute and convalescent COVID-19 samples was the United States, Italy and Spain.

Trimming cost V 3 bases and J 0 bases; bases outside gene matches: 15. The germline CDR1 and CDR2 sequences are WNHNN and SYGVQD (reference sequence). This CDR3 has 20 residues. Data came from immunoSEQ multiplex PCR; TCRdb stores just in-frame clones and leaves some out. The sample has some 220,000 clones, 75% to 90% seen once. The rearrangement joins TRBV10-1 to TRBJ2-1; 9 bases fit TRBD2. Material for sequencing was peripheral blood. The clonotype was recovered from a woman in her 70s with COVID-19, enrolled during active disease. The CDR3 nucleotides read TGCGCCAGCAGTGACGGGGTTGGGACTAGCCAAATCGGCTCCTACAATGAGCAGTTCTTC. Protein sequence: CASSDGVGTSQIGSYNEQFF.